This section outlines one TCR beta chain sequence together with its context. These data are taken from a study of blood T cell repertoires in COVID-19. Across the study: The analysed material was cDNA or gDNA that came from T cells, B-cell-depleted T cells, or PBMCs.

Assay used: immunoSEQ multiplex PCR; TCRdb lists only in-frame clones, some missing. In the table there are 97,000 or so clones, about nine tenths of which are singletons. The source material was peripheral blood. The receptor was derived from a man between 60 and 75 years old with acute or convalescent COVID-19.

CDR3: CAIRGWGQSDTQYF. DNA of the CDR3: TGTGCCATCAGAGGATGGGGACAGTCAGATACGCAGTATTTT. The chain couples TRBV10-3 to TRBJ2-3, with 7 bases that match TRBD1. V gave up 6 bases and J gave up 4 bases; unmatched junction bases: 7. Germline lookup yields CDR1 ENHRY and CDR2 SYGVKD. CDR3 length: 14 residues.